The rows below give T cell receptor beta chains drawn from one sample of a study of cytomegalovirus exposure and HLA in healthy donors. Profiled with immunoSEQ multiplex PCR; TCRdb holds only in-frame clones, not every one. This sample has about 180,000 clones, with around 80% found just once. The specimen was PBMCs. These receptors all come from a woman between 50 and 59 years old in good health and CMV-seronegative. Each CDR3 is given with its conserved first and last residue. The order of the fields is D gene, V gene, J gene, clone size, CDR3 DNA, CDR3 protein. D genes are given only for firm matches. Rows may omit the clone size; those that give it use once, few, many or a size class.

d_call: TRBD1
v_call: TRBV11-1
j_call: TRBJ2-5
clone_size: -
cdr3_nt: TGTGCCAGCAGCTTTACCGGGACAGGACAAGAGACCCAGTACTTC
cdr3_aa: CASSFTGTGQETQYF

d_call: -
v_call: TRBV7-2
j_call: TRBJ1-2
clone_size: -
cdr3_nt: TGTGCCAGCAGCTTAGCCGGGTATAATGGCTACACCTTC
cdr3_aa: CASSLAGYNGYTF

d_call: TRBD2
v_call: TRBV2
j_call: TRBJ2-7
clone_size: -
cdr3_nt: TGTGCCAGCAGGCCGGCTAGCGGGAGGGTCCGGGAGTACGAGCAGTACTTC
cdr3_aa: CASRPASGRVREYEQYF

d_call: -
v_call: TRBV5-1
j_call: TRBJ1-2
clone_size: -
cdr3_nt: TGCGCCAGCAGCCCCAGGGTAGGCGGTGGCTACACCTTC
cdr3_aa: CASSPRVGGGYTF

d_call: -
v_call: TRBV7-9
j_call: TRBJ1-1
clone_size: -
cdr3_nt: TGTGCCAGCAGCTTAGATCAGTCTGAAGCTTTCTTT
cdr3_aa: CASSLDQSEAFF

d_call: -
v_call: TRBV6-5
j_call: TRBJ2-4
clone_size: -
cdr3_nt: TGTGCCAGCAGGGAGGGGAGCATTCAGTACTTC
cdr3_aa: CASREGSIQYF

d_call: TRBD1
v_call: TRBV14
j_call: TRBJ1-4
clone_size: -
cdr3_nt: TGTGCCAGCAGCAAAACAGGGGTAACTAATGAAAAACTGTTTTTT
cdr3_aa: CASSKTGVTNEKLFF

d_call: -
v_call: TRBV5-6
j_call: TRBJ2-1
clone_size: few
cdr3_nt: TGTGCCAGCAGCGTGAGTTCTTTAAATGAGCAGTTCTTC
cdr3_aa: CASSVSSLNEQFF

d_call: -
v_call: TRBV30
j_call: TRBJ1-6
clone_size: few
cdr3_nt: TGTGCCTGGAGCGGGAGGGTAGCCTATAATTCACCCCTCCACTTT
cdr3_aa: CAWSGRVAYNSPLHF

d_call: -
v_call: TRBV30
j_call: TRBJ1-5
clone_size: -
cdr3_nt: TGTGCCTGGAGTGAGCGAACCTGGTATAGCAATCAGCCCCAGCATTTT
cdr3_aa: CAWSERTWYSNQPQHF

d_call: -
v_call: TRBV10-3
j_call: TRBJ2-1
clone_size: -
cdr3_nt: TGTGCCATCAGTGAGAGGGGTACTACCTACAATGAGCAGTTCTTC
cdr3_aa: CAISERGTTYNEQFF

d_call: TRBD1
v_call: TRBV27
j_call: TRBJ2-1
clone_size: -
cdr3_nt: TGTGCCAGCAGCCCCACAGGGGGTACCTACAATGAGCAGTTCTTC
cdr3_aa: CASSPTGGTYNEQFF

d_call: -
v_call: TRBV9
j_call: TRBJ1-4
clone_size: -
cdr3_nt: TGTGCCAGCAGCCCGCGCGGGGGGCCCGCAACTAATGAAAAACTGTTTTTT
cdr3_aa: CASSPRGGPATNEKLFF

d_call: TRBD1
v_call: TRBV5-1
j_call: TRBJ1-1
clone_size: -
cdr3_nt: TGCGCCAGCAGACGAGAGGGGGCGAGCACTGAAGCTTTCTTT
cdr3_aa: CASRREGASTEAFF

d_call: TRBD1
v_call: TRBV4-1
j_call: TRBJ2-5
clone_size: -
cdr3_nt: TGCGCCAGCAGCCAAGACCCGACGACAGGGGGGGCCGGGACCCAGTACTTC
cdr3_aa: CASSQDPTTGGAGTQYF

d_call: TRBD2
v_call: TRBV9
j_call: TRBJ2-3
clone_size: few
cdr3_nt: TGTGCCAGCAGCTGGACTAGCGGGAGCCCTAGCACAGATACGCAGTATTTT
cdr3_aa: CASSWTSGSPSTDTQYF

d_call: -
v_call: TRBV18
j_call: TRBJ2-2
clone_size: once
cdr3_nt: TGTGCCAGCTCACCCTCACAGGCCTTCAACACCGGGGAGCTGTTTTTT
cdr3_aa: CASSPSQAFNTGELFF

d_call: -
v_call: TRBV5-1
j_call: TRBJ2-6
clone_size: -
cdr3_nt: TGCGCCAGCAGCTTACAGGCCTCTGGGGCCAACGTCCTGACTTTC
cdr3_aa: CASSLQASGANVLTF

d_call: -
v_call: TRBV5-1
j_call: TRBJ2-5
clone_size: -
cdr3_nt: TGCGCCAGCAGCTTGTCTAGTGAAGAGACCCAGTACTTC
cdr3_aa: CASSLSSEETQYF

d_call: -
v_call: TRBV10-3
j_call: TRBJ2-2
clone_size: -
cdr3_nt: TGTGCCATCAGTGATTCGCGGTCGAACACCGGGGAGCTGTTTTTT
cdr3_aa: CAISDSRSNTGELFF

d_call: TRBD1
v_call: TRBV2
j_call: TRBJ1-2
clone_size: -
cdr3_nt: TGTGCCAGCAGTGAAGCTCCAGGGGGTGGCTACACCTTC
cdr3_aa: CASSEAPGGGYTF

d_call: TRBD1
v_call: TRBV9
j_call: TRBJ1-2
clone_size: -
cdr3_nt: TGTGCCAGCAGCCCCTGGGACAGGGCTATCGGGAACTATGGCTACACCTTC
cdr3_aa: CASSPWDRAIGNYGYTF

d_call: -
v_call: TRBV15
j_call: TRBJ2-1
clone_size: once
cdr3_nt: TGTGCCACCAGCAGAGATCGAGGTCAAGGAAGAGAGGATTTCTTC
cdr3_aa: CATSRDRGQGREDFF

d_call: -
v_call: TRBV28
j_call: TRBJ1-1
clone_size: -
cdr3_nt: TGTGCCAGCAGATGGGGGGGCTTGAACACTGAAGCTTTCTTT
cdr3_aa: CASRWGGLNTEAFF

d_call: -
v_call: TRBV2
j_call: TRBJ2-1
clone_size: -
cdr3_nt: TGTGCCAGCAGTGTTTCGGATGAGCAGTTCTTC
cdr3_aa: CASSVSDEQFF

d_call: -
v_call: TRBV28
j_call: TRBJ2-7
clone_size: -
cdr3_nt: -
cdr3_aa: CASSSGQGSYEQYF

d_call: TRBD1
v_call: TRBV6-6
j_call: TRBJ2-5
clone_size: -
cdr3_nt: TGTGCCAGCAGAGATCCTCGGGACAGTAAAGAGACCCAGTACTTC
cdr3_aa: CASRDPRDSKETQYF